This entry lists 25 T cell receptor beta chains sequenced from one sample in a study of regulatory T cells in long-lasting Graves disease. Time point defined: newly diagnosed GD, antithyroid drugs for less than 3 months. RNA extracted from PBMCs served as the sequencing template. For TCR beta, libraries came from iRepertoire HTBI primers and Arm-PCR of CDR3 regions. TCRdb passed the multiplex PCR reads through MiXCR, listing each CDR3 protein once. The sample holds fewer than 400,000 distinct CDR3 sequences, 15% to 20% seen once. The sample in question was peripheral blood mononuclear cells (PBMCs), obtained at new diagnosis, from a patient treated with antithyroid drugs. The receptor source for this set is a female donor with Graves disease.

This clonotype showed up many times. V is TRBV12-3 or TRBV12-4 and J is TRBJ2-1; 7 bases align to TRBD2. The CDR3 consists of 16 residues. V shed 8 bases, J shed 9 bases, and the junction held 19 bases outside the gene matches. The CDR3: CASAGVSGPKRSEQFF. The CDR3 region has the DNA TGTGCCAGCGCGGGAGTTAGCGGCCCTAAACGGAGTGAGCAGTTCTTC.

This clonotype showed up many times. The chain couples TRBV11-2 to TRBJ2-1, with TRBD2 identical over 8 bases. V was pared by 5 bases and J by 4 bases, with 4 bases of the junction left unmatched. Germline-derived CDR1 and CDR2 are SGHAT and FQNNGV. The CDR3 is 14 amino acids. The CDR3 sequence is CASSREGSYNEQFF. The CDR3 DNA sequence: TGTGCCAGCAGCCGGGAGGGATCTTACAATGAGCAGTTCTTC.

This clonotype was counted at least ten times. The chain carries TRBV19 and TRBJ2-1; 8 bases are a match to TRBD2. CDR1 LNHDA and CDR2 SQIVND come from the germline V gene (reference sequence). This CDR3 spans 16 amino acids. Trimming took 5 bases from V and 4 from J; bases not matched to a gene: 10. The CDR3 DNA follows: TGTGCCAGTAGTCTTCTTAGCGGGAAGGGGTACAATGAGCAGTTCTTC. This encodes CASSLLSGKGYNEQFF. Filled out from reference TRBV19 and TRBJ2-1, the complete variable domain reads DGGITQSPKYLFRKEGQNVTLSCEQNLNHDAMYWYRQDPGQGLRLIYYSQIVNDFQKGDIAEGYSVSREKKESFPLTVTSAQKNPTAFYLCASSLLSGKGYNEQFFGPGTRLTVL.

The chain employs TRBV7-9 and TRBJ2-3; D may be TRBD1 (6 bases). The CDR3 totals 14 residues. V lost 4 bases to trimming and J lost 1 base, with 9 bases between them. Germline V gene lookup returns CDR1 SEHNR and CDR2 FQNEAQ (reference sequence). The CDR3 region is CASSSRTGTDTQYF. DNA for the CDR3: TGTGCCAGCAGCTCGCGGACAGGCACAGATACGCAGTATTTT.

CDR3 nucleotides: TGCAGTGCGGTCGGGACAGGGACTTCAGATTCACCCCTCCACTTT. The encoded protein is CSAVGTGTSDSPLHF. The V and J genes are TRBV20-1 and TRBJ1-6; 9 bases line up with TRBD1. This CDR3 comprises 15 residues. Losses at the gene ends were 6 bases for V and 8 bases for J; bases not matched to a gene: 11. Germline lookup yields CDR1 DFQATT and CDR2 SNEGSKA (reference sequence).

This clonotype was seen ten or more times. The chain recombines TRBV18 with TRBJ1-5, with D hard to call. The CDR3 runs to 14 residues. Germline loops: CDR1 KGHSH, CDR2 LQKENI. V was shortened by 3 bases and J by 6 bases, with 12 bases between the two germline ends. The CDR3 nucleotides read TGTGCCAGCTCACCGGGAGGCCAGCGTCAGCCCCAGCATTTT. As protein: CASSPGGQRQPQHF.

This clonotype was observed at least ten times. V is TRBV27 and J is TRBJ1-4; D unresolved. Deletions cut 5 bases from V and 3 bases from J, with 13 bases between. Germline values: CDR1 MNHEY, CDR2 SMNVEV (reference sequence). The CDR3 is made up of 15 amino acids. The CDR3 DNA is TGTGCCAGCAGTGGGGAAAGGTCTTCTAATGAAAAACTGTTTTTT. It codes for CASSGERSSNEKLFF.

This clonotype was counted ten times or more. V and J are TRBV18 and TRBJ2-5; 10 nucleotides match TRBD1. CDR3 length: 13 amino acids. The trim removed 3 bases at V and 5 bases at J, leaving 0 bases unmatched. Germline CDR1 and CDR2: KGHSH and LQKENI. The CDR3 is CASSPGQGETQYF. CDR3 in DNA: TGTGCCAGCTCACCGGGACAGGGGGAGACCCAGTACTTC.

In its sample, this clonotype was seen many times. The chain joins TRBV27 to TRBJ2-3, with 7 positions matching TRBD1. J lost 0 bases, V lost 5 bases, and 5 bases had no gene match. Looked up from germline, CDR1 is MNHEY and CDR2 is SMNVEV (reference sequence). This CDR3 is built from 15 residues. The CDR3 reads CASSRGQPSTDTQYF. Here the CDR3 DNA reads TGTGCCAGCAGTAGGGGACAGCCTAGCACAGATACGCAGTATTTT.

This clonotype was detected only a few times. V usage is TRBV29-1 and J usage is TRBJ1-1; D ambiguous. Trimming stripped 4 bases from V and 2 bases from J, with 5 bases between. The CDR3 is 11 residues long. CDR1 is SQVTM and CDR2 is ANQGSEA in the germline V gene. This CDR3 reads CSVGANTEAFF. The CDR3 coding sequence is TGCAGCGTTGGAGCAAACACTGAAGCTTTCTTT.

This clonotype has at least ten counts. The genes are TRBV12-3 or TRBV12-4 and TRBJ2-1; TRBD1 aligns across 7 bases. The CDR3 is 15 residues long. J gave up 2 bases and V 6 bases, and 7 bases lay outside the gene matches. The CDR3 loop is CASSLGQATYNEQFF. As DNA, the CDR3 is TGTGCCAGCAGCCTAGGACAGGCGACCTACAATGAGCAGTTCTTC.

This clonotype was found a few times. The rearrangement joins TRBV5-5 to TRBJ1-2; 7 bases agree with TRBD1. The CDR3 loop spans 14 amino acids. The germline CDR1 and CDR2 sequences are SGHKS and YYEKEE (reference sequence). V shed 4 bases, J shed 2 bases, and the junction held 5 bases outside the gene matches. Written as DNA, the CDR3 is TGTGCCAGCAGCCAAGGGACAGACAACTATGGCTACACCTTC. Its translation: CASSQGTDNYGYTF.

This clonotype was found a few times. The rearrangement uses TRBV9 and TRBJ2-6; the D gene is possibly TRBD2 (5 bases). Looked up from germline, CDR1 is SGDLS and CDR2 is YYNGEE. V lost 3 bases to trimming and J lost 2 bases, with 9 bases between them. The CDR3 contains 15 residues. The CDR3 is CASSALLAGANVLTF. CDR3 coding DNA: TGTGCCAGCAGCGCACTACTAGCTGGGGCCAACGTCCTGACTTTC.

This clonotype was found many times. This rearrangement joins TRBV7-9 to TRBJ2-4; possible D gene TRBD2, 6 bases. The V and J ends lost 3 bases and 2 bases respectively, with 11 bases between them. This CDR3 spans 15 amino acids. The germline gives CDR1 SEHNR, CDR2 FQNEAQ (reference sequence). The CDR3 nucleotides are TGTGCCAGCAGCTTTCCGGGAGTCTCCAAAAACATTCAGTACTTC. Its protein is CASSFPGVSKNIQYF.

There are a few counts of this clonotype. J is TRBJ2-5 and V is TRBV19; D is unresolved. This CDR3 has 14 residues. V was clipped by 9 bases and J by 1 base, with 15 bases between them. Germline values: CDR1 LNHDA, CDR2 SQIVND (reference sequence). CDR3 sequence (DNA): TGTGCCAGGAGGCCCCCAGCTATCCAAGAGACCCAGTACTTC. This sequence encodes CARRPPAIQETQYF.

Many counts were recorded for this clonotype. The DNA of the CDR3 is TGTGCCAGCAGTGAGGTGGTAGCGGGAGGGCAGTTCTTC. Its protein is CASSEVVAGGQFF. The rearrangement joins TRBV2 to TRBJ2-1; 10 bases align to TRBD2. The CDR3 has 13 residues. The V and J ends lost 3 bases and 12 bases, in that order; junction bases with no gene match: 5. Germline CDR1 SNHLY, CDR2 FYNNEI.

This clonotype was seen many times. This chain uses TRBV29-1 with TRBJ2-1, with D hard to call. The CDR3 extends over 14 amino acids. Looked up from germline, CDR1 is SQVTM and CDR2 is ANQGSEA. V gave up 2 bases and J gave up 9 bases, with 17 bases separating them. Written as DNA, the CDR3 is TGCAGCGTTGAAATAGAAGTTGTTGGCAGTGAGCAGTTCTTC. The encoded protein is CSVEIEVVGSEQFF.

In this sample, this clonotype turned up many times. The chain has TRBV20-1 and TRBJ2-7, with 11 bases that match TRBD2. Germline V gene sequence: CDR1 DFQATT, CDR2 SNEGSKA (reference sequence). The CDR3 loop spans 16 amino acids. V shed 3 bases and J 6 bases; nucleotides not matched to a gene: 13. The DNA for the CDR3 is TGCAGTGCTAGGGGGATAACTAGCGGGAGTATATCCGAGCAGTACTTC. Its protein product is CSARGITSGSISEQYF.

With respect to this clonotype: A read error may be the cause here, since a much bigger clone is one base away. V usage is TRBV2 and J usage is TRBJ2-7; 10 positions match TRBD1. V gave up 4 bases and J gave up 0 bases; unmatched junction bases: 9. Germline V gene data show CDR1 as SNHLY and CDR2 as FYNNEI. This CDR3 is 17 amino acids long. The CDR3 DNA follows: TGTGCCAGCAGTGGTCCGGGACAGGGGACCAGCTCCTACGAGCAGTACTTC. Its translation is CASSGPGQGTSSYEQYF.

This clonotype has a count of ten or more. The genes are TRBV9 and TRBJ1-4, with D unclear. With 4 bases removed from V and 8 bases from J, the gap between germline ends came to 24 bases. The CDR3 consists of 17 residues. CDR1 and CDR2 (germline): SGDLS, YYNGEE. This chain's CDR3 is CASSLRSGVEGREKLFF. DNA for the CDR3: TGTGCCAGCAGCCTTCGGAGTGGGGTGGAGGGTCGAGAAAAACTGTTTTTT.

The table lists this clonotype with many counts. The rearrangement uses TRBV3-1 and TRBJ2-1, with D hard to call. Trimming removed 1 base from V and 9 bases from J, with 13 bases in between. The CDR3 is 14 amino acids. Germline-derived CDR1 and CDR2 are LGHDT and YNNKEL (reference sequence). This chain's CDR3 is CASSQAQTTSEQFF. CDR3 DNA sequence: TGTGCCAGCAGCCAAGCCCAAACAACAAGTGAGCAGTTCTTC.

This chain links TRBV3-1 with TRBJ2-1; 11 bases align to TRBD1. CDR3 length: 14 amino acids. Germline loops: CDR1 LGHDT, CDR2 YNNKEL (reference sequence). Trimming took 4 bases from V and 11 from J; bases not matched to a gene: 7. The chain's CDR3 is CASSLGTGGSQQFF. The CDR3 nucleotides are TGTGCCAGCAGCCTCGGGACAGGGGGGAGTCAGCAGTTCTTC.

The gene calls are TRBV29-1 and TRBJ1-1, with D possibly TRBD1 on 6 matching bases. The CDR3 has 15 amino acids. CDR1 and CDR2 (germline): SQVTM, ANQGSEA. Trimming took off 0 bases at V and 0 bases at J, with 11 bases between the two ends. CDR3 loop: CSVEEDSPMNTEAFF. CDR3 bases: TGCAGCGTTGAAGAGGACAGCCCCATGAACACTGAAGCTTTCTTT.

In its sample, this clonotype was seen many times. The chain employs TRBV6-1 and TRBJ2-2; D not certain. From germline, CDR1 is MNHNS and CDR2 SASEGT. This CDR3 is 13 amino acids long. The ends were cut back, 6 bases at V and 5 bases at J, with 10 bases in the middle. The CDR3 bases are TGTGCCAGCAGCCGGTTCACTACCGGGGAGCTGTTTTTT. Its translation is CASSRFTTGELFF.

This clonotype was counted many times. The chain is built from TRBV6-1 and TRBJ2-7; 8 bases match TRBD1. The germline V gene encodes CDR1 MNHNS and CDR2 SASEGT. V trimming: 6 bases; J trimming: 0 bases; junction bases outside the gene matches: 7. The CDR3 length is 15 residues. The CDR3 sequence is CASSQDRGSSYEQYF. The CDR3 bases are TGTGCCAGCAGCCAAGACAGGGGAAGCTCCTACGAGCAGTACTTC.